The clone carrying this TCR beta chain was observed at least ten times. MiXCR, run by TCRdb on the reads, gives a single entry per CDR3 protein. The repertoire consists of some 300,000 distinct CDR3 sequences, with around 9.1% occurring once and the leading ten covering about 2.3%. The ends were cut back, 2 bases at V and 7 bases at J, with 12 bases in the middle. This CDR3 contains 14 residues. The germline V gene encodes CDR1 SEHNR and CDR2 FQNEAQ (reference sequence). These data come from a study of T cell repertoires in cytomegalovirus infection. Sequencing was performed on PBMCs. J is TRBJ2-1 and V is TRBV7-9; the D gene is possibly TRBD1 (5 bases). This receptor was identified in a human donor in good health (CMV status not recorded). Some clones in this sample may be carry-over from other donors' samples. The CDR3 DNA reads TGTGCCAGCAGCTTACAGGGTCGGATGAATGAGCAGTTCTTC. Protein: CASSLQGRMNEQFF.